Below, 18 T cell receptor beta chains from the same sample are listed, as sequenced in a study of CD8 T cells in Susac syndrome. Reverse transcription of about 0.5 to 1 ug RNA used random hexamers. TCRdb analysed the immunoSEQ multiplex PCR reads with MiXCR anew, one entry per CDR3 protein. The data show approximately 80,000 distinct CDR3 sequences, with 91% seen just once and around 0.49% held by the top ten. Sample: CD8+ T cells from PBMCs. The receptor set was obtained from a human donor with multiple sclerosis.

V and J are TRBV7-8 and TRBJ2-3; TRBD1 is a possible D gene (5 bases). The CDR3 runs 16 residues. The V gene's germline CDR1 is SGHVS and CDR2 FQNEAQ. Trimming removed 0 bases from V and 2 bases from J, with 12 bases in between. As DNA, the CDR3 is TGTGCCAGCAGCTTAGCGAACCAGGGCCCCACAGATACGCAGTATTTT. Encoded protein: CASSLANQGPTDTQYF.

This chain connects TRBV4-1 to TRBJ2-7; perhaps TRBD2 as D (6 bases). The CDR3 is 13 amino acids. Germline V CDR1 and CDR2: MGHRA, YSYEKL. The V end lost 5 bases, the J end lost 0 bases, and 8 bases lay between the germline ends. CDR3 region: CASSGGSSYEQYF. As DNA, the CDR3 is TGCGCCAGCAGCGGAGGGAGCTCCTACGAGCAGTACTTC.

This chain's CDR3 is CASSYLTSGPGETQYF. CDR3 DNA sequence: TGTGCCAGCAGTTACCTGACTAGCGGGCCGGGGGAGACCCAGTACTTC. V and J are TRBV6-5 and TRBJ2-5; 10 bases line up with TRBD2. CDR3 length: 16 amino acids. Germline V lookup: CDR1 MNHEY, CDR2 SVGAGI. After removal of 2 bases from V and 5 bases from J, the junction contained 8 bases not matched to a gene.

The rearrangement links TRBV7-9 to TRBJ2-3; no firm D call. Germline-derived CDR1 and CDR2 are SEHNR and FQNEAQ (reference sequence). This CDR3 has 11 residues. Trimming cost V 5 bases and J 6 bases, with 6 bases left between them. Here the CDR3 DNA reads TGTGCCAGCAGCAACGATGATACGCAGTATTTT. It is translated as CASSNDDTQYF.

The chain carries TRBV19 and TRBJ2-3; possible D gene TRBD2, 6 bases. The germline V and J ends were trimmed by 3 bases and 4 bases, with 20 bases remaining between them. The CDR3 extends over 17 amino acids. Germline V CDR1 and CDR2: LNHDA, SQIVND (reference sequence). The CDR3 is CASSIEVGGGPADTQYF. For the CDR3, the DNA is TGTGCCAGTAGTATCGAGGTAGGCGGAGGGCCAGCAGATACGCAGTATTTT. Full variable domain (outside the CDR3, taken from reference TRBV19 and TRBJ2-3): DGGITQSPKYLFRKEGQNVTLSCEQNLNHDAMYWYRQDPGQGLRLIYYSQIVNDFQKGDIAEGYSVSREKKESFPLTVTSAQKNPTAFYLCASSIEVGGGPADTQYFGPGTRLTVL.

This clonotype was seen a single time. The V and J genes are TRBV2 and TRBJ1-2, with TRBD1 matching over 8 bases. CDR1 is SNHLY and CDR2 is FYNNEI in the germline V gene. The J segment lost 4 bases and the V segment lost 6 bases, leaving 7 bases of the junction unmatched. CDR3 size: 14 residues. For the CDR3, the DNA is TGTGCCAGCAGCTCAGGGGGCTCTTTCTATGGCTACACCTTC. This gives the protein CASSSGGSFYGYTF.

The CDR3 region has the DNA TGCAGTGCTAGAGTTAGCGGCTCCTACGAGCAGTACTTC. It codes for CSARVSGSYEQYF. The J gene is TRBJ2-7, the V gene TRBV20-1; D is perhaps TRBD2 (6 bases). Trimming removed 1 base from V and 0 bases from J, with 7 bases in between. Germline V gene lookup returns CDR1 DFQATT and CDR2 SNEGSKA (reference sequence). The CDR3 has 13 amino acids.

This chain links TRBV28 with TRBJ1-5; 11 bases line up with TRBD1. Trimming at V came to 5 bases and at J to 2 bases, leaving 17 bases not matched to a gene. The germline V gene has CDR1 MDHEN and CDR2 SYDVKM. This CDR3 region has 20 residues. CDR3 residues: CASSANVGQGALFGNQPQHF. CDR3 in DNA: TGTGCCAGCAGTGCAAACGTAGGACAGGGGGCCTTATTTGGCAATCAGCCCCAGCATTTT.

About this clonotype: A read error may account for a junction end that differs from germline. The V gene is TRBV4-3, the J gene TRBJ2-3, with D possibly matching TRBD1 (6 bases). This CDR3 has 14 residues. Germline CDR1 and CDR2: LGHNA and YSLEER. The CDR3 loop is CASSQGQMTDTQYF. The CDR3 nucleotides are TGCGCCAGCAGTCAAGGACAGATGACAGATACGCAGTATTTT.

This chain uses TRBV28 with TRBJ2-1, with TRBD2 identical over 10 bases. V trimming: 3 bases; J trimming: 10 bases; junction bases outside the gene matches: 9. The CDR3 spans 15 residues. Germline V gene sequence: CDR1 MDHEN, CDR2 SYDVKM. The CDR3 spells CASSLWLAGAIEQFF. CDR3 coding DNA: TGTGCCAGCAGTTTGTGGCTAGCGGGGGCCATCGAGCAGTTCTTC.

The chain joins TRBV9 to TRBJ2-3; possible D gene TRBD1, 7 bases. V lost 0 bases and J 3 bases, leaving 14 bases between the germline ends. The CDR3 extends over 16 amino acids. Germline V CDR1 and CDR2: SGDLS, YYNGEE. CDR3: CASSVAATGRTDTQYF. In DNA, the CDR3 is TGTGCCAGCAGCGTAGCGGCGACAGGGAGGACAGATACGCAGTATTTT.

DNA of the CDR3: TGTGCCAGCAGCCCGGTTCGGGTAGCGGGAGATACGCAGTATTTT. Amino acids: CASSPVRVAGDTQYF. J is TRBJ2-3 and V is TRBV13; TRBD2 aligns across 7 bases. This CDR3 has 15 amino acids. V was clipped by 5 bases and J by 5 bases; unmatched bases: 10. Germline-derived CDR1 and CDR2 are PRHDT and FYEKMQ (reference sequence). Together with reference TRBV13 and TRBJ2-3, the CDR3 gives the full variable domain: AAGVIQSPRHLIKEKRETATLKCYPIPRHDTVYWYQQGPGQDPQFLISFYEKMQSDKGSIPDRFSAQQFSDYHSELNMSSLELGDSALYFCASSPVRVAGDTQYFGPGTRLTVL.

The genes are TRBV9 and TRBJ2-1; TRBD2 aligns across 8 bases. After removal of 0 bases from V and 8 bases from J, the junction contained 4 bases not matched to a gene. Germline V gene data show CDR1 as SGDLS and CDR2 as YYNGEE. This CDR3 has 14 residues. CDR3 in DNA: TGTGCCAGCAGCGTAGCTAGCGGGTCAGATGAGCAGTTCTTC. This sequence encodes CASSVASGSDEQFF.

The DNA for the CDR3 is TGCAGCGTTACAGGGGGCGGCAATCAGCCCCAGCATTTT. This translates into CSVTGGGNQPQHF. This chain connects TRBV29-1 to TRBJ1-5, with 9 bases lining up with TRBD1. Losses at the gene ends were 5 bases for V and 2 bases for J; bases not matched to a gene: 1. In germline, CDR1 is SQVTM, CDR2 ANQGSEA. The CDR3 spans 13 residues. Variable domain in full (rest from reference TRBV29-1 and TRBJ1-5): SAVISQKPSRDICQRGTSLTIQCQVDSQVTMMFWYRQQPGQSLTLIATANQGSEATYESGFVIDKFPISRPNLTFSTLTVSNMSPEDSSIYLCSVTGGGNQPQHFGDGTRLSIL.

The rearrangement uses TRBV25-1 and TRBJ2-2; D is undetermined. Germline V gives CDR1 MGHDK, CDR2 SYGVNS. Trimming stripped 3 bases from V and 6 bases from J, with 11 bases between. CDR3 length: 14 amino acids. CDR3 in DNA: TGTGCCAGCAGTGATCCCTTCCTGTCCGGGGAGCTGTTTTTT. Encoded protein: CASSDPFLSGELFF. The complete variable domain, with remaining parts taken from reference TRBV25-1 and TRBJ2-2, reads EADIYQTPRYLVIGTGKKITLECSQTMGHDKMYWYQQDPGMELHLIHYSYGVNSTEKGDLSSESTVSRIRTEHFPLTLESARPSHTSQYLCASSDPFLSGELFFGEGSRLTVL.

This sequence joins TRBV5-1 and TRBJ1-1; a possible D gene is TRBD1 (6 bases). Trimming took 0 bases from V and 3 from J, leaving 15 bases between them. Germline V gives CDR1 SGHRS, CDR2 YFSETQ. The CDR3 is 16 amino acids. CDR3 DNA sequence: TGCGCCAGCAGCTTGGGTCACAGGGACTGGGACACTGAAGCTTTCTTT. Its translation: CASSLGHRDWDTEAFF.

The chain recombines TRBV9 with TRBJ2-1; D may be TRBD2 (5 bases). V was cut by 3 bases and J by 9 bases, with 10 bases left in between. This CDR3 region has 12 residues. Germline CDR1 and CDR2: SGDLS and YYNGEE. CDR3 in DNA: TGTGCCAGCAGCGGAGGGATAGCTGAGCAGTTCTTC. Translating it yields CASSGGIAEQFF.

The chain carries TRBV28 and TRBJ1-1, with a possible D match to TRBD1 (5 bases). V was clipped by 4 bases and J by 0 bases, with 18 bases between them. The CDR3 has 17 amino acids. Germline V gene sequence: CDR1 MDHEN, CDR2 SYDVKM. The CDR3 reads CASSSNRNYLMNTEAFF. DNA for the CDR3: TGTGCCAGCAGTTCTAACAGGAATTACCTCATGAACACTGAAGCTTTCTTT.